This section outlines one T cell receptor beta chain sequence together with its context. The germline gives CDR1 ENHRY, CDR2 SYGVKD. The ends were cut back, 0 bases at V and 4 bases at J, with 15 bases in the middle. This CDR3 region has 16 residues. TCRdb's table, derived via immunoSEQ multiplex PCR, lists solely in-frame clones and lacks some. The data show 79,000 or so clones, 90% to 95% seen once. This specimen comes from a study of technical replicates of blood from a handful of donors. The source of this sequence is a human donor in good health. Sequencing was performed on T cells isolated from PBMCs. The rearrangement uses TRBV10-3 and TRBJ1-2; maybe TRBD1 (5 bases). The CDR3 nucleotides read TGTGCCATCAGTGAGTCCTTGGCAGGGCTTCCCTATGGCTACACCTTC. It encodes CAISESLAGLPYGYTF.